This note documents a single T cell receptor beta chain sequence. Its antigen remains unidentified. Base qualities were left out, and no much larger clone turns up one base away. Patients were selected on the basis of adequate residual fresh-frozen tumor tissue and more than two years of available survival data. An isocitrate dehydrogenase mutation was not carried by any of the glioblastoma patients, although molecular status was otherwise variable. PBMC were collected before vaccination, two weeks after the third vaccination, and at tumor progression when it occurred. The Qiagen DNeasy Blood extraction Kit was used to extract genomic DNA. The entry originates in a study of glioma-infiltrating T cells after dendritic cell vaccination (dated by TCRdb to the mid-2010s). About the investigation overall: A cohort of 15 glioblastoma patients from Phase I and II dendritic cell vaccination trials was included, of whom 9 were newly diagnosed and 6 had recurrent disease. To make the vaccine, monocyte-derived dendritic cells were cultured for about seven days with IL-4 and GM-CSF and then pulsed overnight with autologous tumor lysate. Between the early 2000s and the early 2010s, patients were given autologous tumor lysate-pulsed dendritic cell vaccination. TCR sequencing metrics, including TIL content and tumor-blood repertoire overlap, were correlated with survival after dendritic cell vaccination. Three intradermal dendritic cell vaccine injections were administered to patients at biweekly intervals in the arm below the axilla. Tumor-infiltrating lymphocyte content was quantified and tumor and blood repertoires were compared in dendritic cell-vaccinated glioblastoma patients by deep sequencing of TCR beta CDR3 regions.

The study at large found these results: After dendritic cell vaccination, a higher estimated pretreatment TIL content predicted longer time to progression and longer overall survival. No direct relationship between TCR clonality and survival was found, suggesting that a diverse polyclonal response may matter. The three-group TCR overlap response model was characterized as speculative, and prospective validation of the model was stated to be required. The cohort was small and heterogeneous, with few patients having full blood and tumor sets and even fewer initial-recurrent tumor pairs.

V loses 3 bases at its end and J loses 6 bases; junction bases beyond the gene matches: 0. For CDR1 and CDR2, the germline V gene lists KGHSH and LQKENI. The CDR3 spans 13 residues, from the cysteine through the phenylalanine. The read is trimmed to its CDR3 DNA, 39 bases read in frame from base 1. Using the immunoSEQ assay, TCRB CDR3 regions were amplified from 2 to 2.5 micrograms of genomic DNA, or from all available DNA when less than that was on hand. The multiplex PCR employed 60 forward primers targeting TCR V beta segments and 13 reverse primers targeting J beta segments. Synthetic control templates were spiked into each sample at limiting dilution to estimate reads per starting template. The Illumina HiSeq System generated sequencing reads of 87 bp. In the source study's methods: PCR and sequencing errors were removed by a nearest neighbor algorithm that merged closely related sequences. TCR overlap was defined as the percentage of unique tumor TCR beta sequences that were also found in the peripheral blood of the same patient. Here the immuneACCESS table is served through TCRdb, limited to in-frame sequences with V and J called. Missing clones are a known gap in these copies; in checked studies unresolved V genes cover under half, and the rest lacks a known reason. V and J calls and clone size are those listed in that table; D and trimming were worked out from the DNA. In all, the sample holds about 32,000 clones, and 90% to 95% of those were seen once. Less than 2.5% of the sample goes to the ten largest clones.

The sequence was obtained from a human donor with glioblastoma. The sample here was blood, taken before dendritic cell vaccination. The chain links TRBV18 with TRBJ1-2; 11 central nucleotides agree with TRBD1. The DNA is TGTGCCAGCTCACCGGGACAGGGGGATGGCTACACCTTC. It encodes CASSPGQGDGYTF.